One and the same sample provided the 7 T cell receptor beta chains below, sequenced in a study of OX40 agonist ivuxolimab in advanced cancers. Some clones are missing from TCRdb's copy, which holds only in-frame ones; the method was immunoSEQ multiplex PCR. This table holds tens of thousands of clones, around 91% found once. Sequenced here: CD4+ or CD8+ T cells sorted from blood, sampled in a trial of the OX40 agonist ivuxolimab. The receptors here all came from an adult with an advanced solid tumor such as melanoma, head and neck, liver or kidney cancer.

The CDR3 DNA is TGTGCCAGCAGCGGAGGGGACGGGGGCGGCGCGTACGAGCAGTACTTC. Translating gives CASSGGDGGGAYEQYF. This chain links TRBV5-4 with TRBJ2-7; D possibly matches TRBD1 or TRBD2 (6 bases each). This CDR3 is 16 amino acids long. Trimming left V 4 bases short and J 4 bases short, with 21 bases between. Germline V CDR1 and CDR2: SGHNT, YYREEE (reference sequence).

V gene TRBV6-5 combines with J gene TRBJ2-5; D might be TRBD2 (5 bases). The CDR3 is 15 residues long. Germline CDR1 is MNHEY and CDR2 is SVGAGI. The ends were cut back, 5 bases at V and 2 bases at J, with 15 bases in the middle. CDR3 residues: CASSHGFEGQETQYF. DNA for the CDR3: TGTGCCAGCAGTCACGGATTCGAGGGTCAAGAGACCCAGTACTTC.

The V call is TRBV7-2, the J call TRBJ2-1, with TRBD2 identical over 11 bases. The CDR3 is 14 residues long. V was clipped by 5 bases and J by 6 bases; unmatched bases: 3. Germline loops: CDR1 SGHTA, CDR2 FQGNSA. CDR3: CASSVSGGANEQFF. The CDR3 DNA follows: TGTGCCAGCAGCGTTAGCGGGGGGGCCAATGAGCAGTTCTTC.

V and J are TRBV7-9 and TRBJ1-4; the D is unclear. Trimming shortened V by 1 base and J by 8 bases, and 8 bases separated the two germline ends. Germline loops: CDR1 SEHNR, CDR2 FQNEAQ (reference sequence). The CDR3 is made up of 13 amino acids. The CDR3 sequence is CASSLGMGEKLFF. The CDR3, as DNA: TGTGCCAGCAGCTTAGGGATGGGGGAAAAACTGTTTTTT.

This clone was counted only a few times. This chain links TRBV6-5 with TRBJ1-2; weak D call: TRBD1 (5 bases). This CDR3 region has 13 residues. Germline V gene data show CDR1 as MNHEY and CDR2 as SVGAGI. V lost 2 bases to trimming and J lost 2 bases, with 6 bases between them. CDR3 DNA sequence: TGTGCCAGCAGTTACAGACAGAACTATGGCTACACCTTC. It yields the protein CASSYRQNYGYTF.

This sequence joins TRBV15 and TRBJ2-7; TRBD2 might be the D (6 bases). V dropped 1 base and J dropped 1 base, with 17 bases sitting between them. CDR3 size: 17 residues. Germline-derived CDR1 and CDR2 are LNHNV and YYDKDF (reference sequence). The CDR3 nucleotides are TGTGCCACCAGCAGAGGGACTACCAAGTTGGTATCCTACGAGCAGTACTTC. This sequence encodes CATSRGTTKLVSYEQYF.

This chain connects TRBV6-5 to TRBJ2-1; 11 positions agree with TRBD2. The CDR3 consists of 15 residues. Germline lookup yields CDR1 MNHEY and CDR2 SVGAGI. With 5 bases clipped from V and 4 bases from J, the junction kept 4 bases outside the gene matches. CDR3 sequence: CASSPGTSGYNEQFF. The CDR3 coding sequence is TGTGCCAGCAGTCCCGGGACTAGCGGTTACAATGAGCAGTTCTTC.